This TCR beta chain derives from a study of control samples from healthy donors and cancer patients. There are a few counts of this clone. The sample contains more than one DNA sequence encoding this CDR3. Data came from immunoSEQ multiplex PCR; TCRdb stores just in-frame clones and leaves some out. The sample has approximately 86,000 clones, approximately 81% seen once; the top ten hold less than 2.5%. Between the trimmed V and J ends, which lost 1 base and 4 bases, there was a span of 7 bases. The V gene's germline CDR1 is MNHNS and CDR2 SASEGT. This CDR3 is built from 13 residues. The chain carries TRBV6-1 and TRBJ1-2; no clear D gene. This receptor was identified in a woman aged 40 to 50 in good health. The sequenced material came from blood. CDR3 coding DNA: TGTGCCAGCAGTGAAGAAACGGGCTATGGCTACACCTTC. Translating gives CASSEETGYGYTF.